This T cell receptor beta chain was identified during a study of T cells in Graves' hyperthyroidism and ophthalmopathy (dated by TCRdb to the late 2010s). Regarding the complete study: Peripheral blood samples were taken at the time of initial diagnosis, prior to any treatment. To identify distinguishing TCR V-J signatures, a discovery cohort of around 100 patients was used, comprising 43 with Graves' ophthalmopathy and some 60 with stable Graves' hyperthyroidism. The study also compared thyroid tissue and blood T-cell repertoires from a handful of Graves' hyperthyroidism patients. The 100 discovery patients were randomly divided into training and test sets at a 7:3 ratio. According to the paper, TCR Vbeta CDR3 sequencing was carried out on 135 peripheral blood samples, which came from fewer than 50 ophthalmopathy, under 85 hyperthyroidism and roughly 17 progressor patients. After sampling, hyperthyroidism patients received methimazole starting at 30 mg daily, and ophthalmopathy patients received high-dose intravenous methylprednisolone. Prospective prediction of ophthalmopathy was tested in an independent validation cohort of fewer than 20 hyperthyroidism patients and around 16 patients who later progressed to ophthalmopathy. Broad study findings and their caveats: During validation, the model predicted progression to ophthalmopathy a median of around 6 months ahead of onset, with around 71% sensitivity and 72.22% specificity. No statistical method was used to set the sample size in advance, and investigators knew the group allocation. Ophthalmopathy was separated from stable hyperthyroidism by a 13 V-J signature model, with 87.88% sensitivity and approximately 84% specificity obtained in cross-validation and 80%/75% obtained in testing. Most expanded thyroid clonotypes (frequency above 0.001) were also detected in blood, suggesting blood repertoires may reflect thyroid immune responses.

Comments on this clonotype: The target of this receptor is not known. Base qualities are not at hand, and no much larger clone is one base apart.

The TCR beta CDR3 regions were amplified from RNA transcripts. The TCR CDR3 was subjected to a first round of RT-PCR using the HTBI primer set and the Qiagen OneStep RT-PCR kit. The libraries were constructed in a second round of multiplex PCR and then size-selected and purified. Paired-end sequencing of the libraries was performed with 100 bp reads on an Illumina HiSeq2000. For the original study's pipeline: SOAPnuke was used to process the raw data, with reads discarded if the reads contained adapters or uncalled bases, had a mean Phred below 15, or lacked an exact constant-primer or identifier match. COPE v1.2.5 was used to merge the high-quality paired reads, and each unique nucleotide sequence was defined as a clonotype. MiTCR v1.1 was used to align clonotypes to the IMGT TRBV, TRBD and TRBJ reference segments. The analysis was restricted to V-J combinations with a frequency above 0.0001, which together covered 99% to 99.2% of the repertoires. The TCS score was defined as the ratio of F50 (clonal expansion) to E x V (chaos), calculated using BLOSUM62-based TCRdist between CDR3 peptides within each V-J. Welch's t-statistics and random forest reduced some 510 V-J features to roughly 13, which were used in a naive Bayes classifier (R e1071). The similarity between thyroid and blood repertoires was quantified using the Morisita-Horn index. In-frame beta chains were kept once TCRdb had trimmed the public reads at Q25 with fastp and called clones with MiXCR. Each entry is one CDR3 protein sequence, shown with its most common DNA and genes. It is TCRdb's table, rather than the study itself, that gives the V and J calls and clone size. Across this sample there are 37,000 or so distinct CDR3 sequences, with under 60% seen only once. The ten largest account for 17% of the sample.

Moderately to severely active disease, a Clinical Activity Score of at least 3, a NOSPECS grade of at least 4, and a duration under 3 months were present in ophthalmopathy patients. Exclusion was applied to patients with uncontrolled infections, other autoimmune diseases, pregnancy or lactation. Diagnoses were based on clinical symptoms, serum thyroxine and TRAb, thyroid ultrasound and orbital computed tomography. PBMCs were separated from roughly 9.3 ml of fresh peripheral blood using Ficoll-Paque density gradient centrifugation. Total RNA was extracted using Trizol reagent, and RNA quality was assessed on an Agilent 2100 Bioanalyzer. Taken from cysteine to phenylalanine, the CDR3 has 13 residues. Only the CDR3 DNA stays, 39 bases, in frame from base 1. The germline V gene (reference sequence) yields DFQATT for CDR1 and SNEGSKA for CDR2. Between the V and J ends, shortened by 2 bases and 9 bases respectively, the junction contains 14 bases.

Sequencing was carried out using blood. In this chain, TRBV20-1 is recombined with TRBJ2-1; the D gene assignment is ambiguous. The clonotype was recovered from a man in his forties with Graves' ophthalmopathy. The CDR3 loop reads CSARSAAWTEQFF. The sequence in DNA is TGCAGTGCTAGATCAGCTGCATGGACTGAGCAGTTCTTC.